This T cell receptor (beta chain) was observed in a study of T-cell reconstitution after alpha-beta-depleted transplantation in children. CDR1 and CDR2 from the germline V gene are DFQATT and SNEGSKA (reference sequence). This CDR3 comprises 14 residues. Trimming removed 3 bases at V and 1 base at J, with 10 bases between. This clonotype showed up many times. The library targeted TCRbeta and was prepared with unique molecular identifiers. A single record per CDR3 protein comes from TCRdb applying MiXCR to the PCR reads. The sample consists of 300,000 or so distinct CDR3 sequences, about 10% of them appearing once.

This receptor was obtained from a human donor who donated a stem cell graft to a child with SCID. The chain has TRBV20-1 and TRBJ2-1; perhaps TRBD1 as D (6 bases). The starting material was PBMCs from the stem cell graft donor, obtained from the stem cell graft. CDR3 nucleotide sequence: TGCAGTGCTAGCGTCGGACAGTCCTACAATGAGCAGTTCTTC. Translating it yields CSASVGQSYNEQFF.